This T cell receptor (beta chain) was sequenced during a study of blood T cell repertoires in COVID-19. Background on the study: Sites across the United States, Italy and Spain contributed samples from acute and convalescent COVID-19. T cells, B-cell-depleted T cells, or PBMCs provided the cDNA or gDNA that served as material.

In the original analysis: Reference gene primer amplification gave nucleated cell count estimates. The assay was immunoSEQ multiplex PCR, and TCRdb's table has in-frame clones only and misses some. Clone size and V and J calls were adopted from that table, with D and trimming inferred from the DNA. The data show about 110,000 clones, around four fifths seen once. This CDR3 comprises 15 residues. Trimming pared 5 bases from V and 3 bases from J, leaving 14 bases between. The germline CDR1 and CDR2 sequences are SEHNR and FQNEAQ (reference sequence). This chain connects TRBV7-9 to TRBJ1-3; a weak D match, TRBD1 (5 bases). Material: peripheral blood. The source is a woman aged 70 to 79 with acute or convalescent COVID-19. In DNA form, the CDR3 reads TGTGCCAGCAGCACCGGACAAAGCCTTGGAAACACCATATATTTT. Protein sequence: CASSTGQSLGNTIYF. The variable domain in full, completed from reference TRBV7-9 and TRBJ1-3, reads DTGVSQNPRHKITKRGQNVTFRCDPISEHNRLYWYRQTLGQGPEFLTYFQNEAQLEKSRLLSDRFSAERPKGSFSTLEIQRTEQGDSAMYLCASSTGQSLGNTIYFGEGSWLTVV.